Following are 8 T cell receptor beta chains from one sample sequenced in a study of T cells in Graves' hyperthyroidism and ophthalmopathy. The investigators amplified TCR beta CDR3 regions from RNA transcripts. Carried out on the TCR CDR3, a first-round RT-PCR used the HTBI primer set. TCRdb re-analysed the multiplex PCR reads in MiXCR, keeping a single row per CDR3 protein. The sample holds about 200,000 distinct CDR3 sequences; approximately 17% are singletons and the top ten take under 65%. Sequenced: blood. All receptors come from a man aged 50-60 years with Graves' hyperthyroidism.

V usage is TRBV5-1 and J usage is TRBJ2-3; possibly TRBD2 for D (5 bases). The CDR3 contains 14 residues. Germline V gene sequence: CDR1 SGHRS, CDR2 YFSETQ. The ends were cut back, 0 bases at V and 6 bases at J, with 11 bases in the middle. The CDR3 DNA reads TGCGCCAGCAGCTTGGAAGGGAGCGGCGATACGCAGTATTTT. This gives the protein CASSLEGSGDTQYF.

This clonotype turned up a few times. This chain links TRBV11-2 with TRBJ2-5; perhaps TRBD2 as D (6 bases). Germline V gene sequence: CDR1 SGHAT, CDR2 FQNNGV. This CDR3 is 12 amino acids long. Trimming pared 2 bases from V and 7 bases from J, leaving 8 bases between. CDR3 protein: CASSLPGGTQYF. DNA for the CDR3: TGTGCCAGCAGCTTACCCGGGGGGACCCAGTACTTC.

V usage is TRBV7-2 and J usage is TRBJ2-2, with D unclear. CDR3 length: 16 residues. The V gene lost 3 bases and the J gene lost 0 bases, with 11 bases spanning the gap. The germline gives CDR1 SGHTA, CDR2 FQGNSA. For the CDR3, the DNA is TGTGCCAGCAGCTTCTATTCCAGCGCGAACACCGGGGAGCTGTTTTTT. Encoded protein: CASSFYSSANTGELFF.

This clonotype has more than one count but fewer than ten. This chain connects TRBV29-1 to TRBJ2-5; D gene ambiguous. This CDR3 comprises 13 residues. Trimming took off 4 bases at V and 1 base at J, with 10 bases between the two ends. CDR1 is SQVTM and CDR2 is ANQGSEA in the germline V gene. CDR3: CSVALHLQETQYF. DNA of the CDR3: TGCAGCGTTGCTCTCCACCTCCAAGAGACCCAGTACTTC.

This clonotype was seen repeatedly, ten times or more. The CDR3 DNA follows: TGTGCCAGTCGGGTAAAAGAGGAGACCCAGTACTTC. Its translation: CASRVKEETQYF. The chain recombines TRBV28 with TRBJ2-5; D remains ambiguous. Deletions cut 9 bases from V and 5 bases from J, with 13 bases between. CDR3 length: 12 amino acids. Per the germline V gene, CDR1 is MDHEN and CDR2 is SYDVKM.

This clonotype was counted many times. CDR3: CSVEGQDEETQYF. CDR3 DNA sequence: TGCAGCGTTGAGGGACAGGATGAAGAGACCCAGTACTTC. The V and J genes are TRBV29-1 and TRBJ2-5, with 8 bases lining up with TRBD1. Per germline, CDR1 SQVTM and CDR2 ANQGSEA. CDR3 length: 13 residues. Trimming removed 3 bases from V and 3 bases from J; junction bases left unmatched: 3.

The chain recombines TRBV14 with TRBJ1-2; 11 bases agree with TRBD1. The CDR3 has 16 amino acids. J lost 2 bases, V lost 4 bases, and 6 bases had no gene match. CDR1 SGHDN and CDR2 FVKESK come from the germline V gene. The CDR3 region has the DNA TGTGCCAGCAGCCGGAACTGGGACAGGGGGAACTATGGCTACACCTTC. This encodes CASSRNWDRGNYGYTF.

The CDR3, as DNA: TGTGCCAGCAGTCTCCCCCGTGGGGGAAAGCTAGCGGGATGGACCGGGGAGCTGTTTTTT. It yields the protein CASSLPRGGKLAGWTGELFF. The rearrangement uses TRBV6-4 and TRBJ2-2, with TRBD2 matching 9 bases. CDR1 is MRHNA and CDR2 is SNTAGT in the germline V gene. The CDR3 is 20 residues long. The V segment lost 5 bases and the J segment 5 bases; nucleotides outside the gene matches: 21.